Listed below are T cell receptor beta chains from one sample, sequenced in a study of identical twins. MiXCR, applied by TCRdb to the 5' RACE reads, yields one record per CDR3 protein. The table has 1.5 million to 2 million distinct CDR3 sequences, around 33% seen once; the top ten hold about 0.25%. Sequencing input: cord blood. These TCRs come from a newborn girl in good health. CDR3s include the opening cysteine and the closing phenylalanine or tryptophan. The D gene is left open where the match is weak. Clone size is shown for a subset of rows, as once, few, many or a class of expanded clone.

abundance	v_gene	d_gene	j_gene	CDR3aa	CDR3nt
-	TRBV11-2	-	TRBJ2-1	CASSLGDRLRVNEQFF	TGTGCCAGCAGCTTAGGCGACAGACTTAGGGTCAATGAGCAGTTCTTC
-	TRBV10-1	-	TRBJ2-3	CASSDLRGAGTDTQYF	TGCGCCAGCAGTGATTTGCGGGGCGCCGGCACAGATACGCAGTATTTT
few	TRBV5-1	-	TRBJ1-1	CASSLQGGRTEAFF	TGCGCCAGCAGCCTCCAAGGCGGTCGGACTGAAGCTTTCTTT
-	TRBV5-6	-	TRBJ1-2	CASSLQISGYGYTF	TGTGCCAGCAGCTTGCAAATATCGGGATATGGCTACACCTTC
once	TRBV24-1	TRBD2	TRBJ2-7	CATLGLAGNEQYF	TGTGCCACCCTAGGACTAGCGGGAAATGAGCAGTACTTC
many	TRBV18	-	TRBJ2-7	CASSPLQGYEQYF	TGTGCCAGCTCACCACTCCAGGGCTACGAGCAGTACTTC
-	TRBV5-1	-	TRBJ1-1	CASSLGSRTNTEAFF	TGCGCCAGCAGCTTGGGCTCGCGGACCAACACTGAAGCTTTCTTT
-	TRBV10-3	-	TRBJ1-1	CAISESQGRAFF	TGTGCCATCAGTGAGTCACAGGGCAGAGCTTTCTTT
-	TRBV5-1	-	TRBJ1-1	CASGADRSMNTEAFF	TGCGCCAGCGGCGCCGACAGGAGTATGAACACTGAAGCTTTCTTT
-	TRBV7-2	-	TRBJ1-1	CASSLLGAWNTEAFF	TGTGCCAGCAGCTTATTAGGGGCATGGAACACTGAAGCTTTCTTT
few	TRBV20-1	-	TRBJ2-3	CSAKRASHTTDTQYF	TGCAGTGCAAAGCGGGCTAGCCATACCACAGATACGCAGTATTTT
-	TRBV2	-	TRBJ1-5	CASSDRRQGNQPQHF	TGTGCCAGCAGTGATAGGCGGCAGGGGAATCAGCCCCAGCATTTT
-	TRBV6-5	-	TRBJ1-4	CARSFGDSSEKLFF	TGTGCCCGCAGTTTTGGTGACAGTTCAGAAAAACTGTTTTTT
-	TRBV12-3/TRBV12-4	-	TRBJ2-2	CASSFTGRTTGELFF	TGTGCCAGCAGTTTTACAGGAAGAACGACCGGGGAGCTGTTTTTT
-	TRBV5-1	-	TRBJ2-7	CASSLFAGRSSYEQYF	TGCGCCAGCAGCTTGTTTGCCGGACGAAGCTCCTACGAGCAGTACTTC
few	TRBV20-1	TRBD1	TRBJ2-7	CSARLVDRAYEQYF	TGCAGTGCTAGACTTGTGGACAGGGCCTACGAGCAGTACTTC
-	TRBV4-2	-	TRBJ2-1	CASSRRERRAMEQFF	TGTGCCAGCAGCCGAAGGGAGCGGCGGGCTATGGAGCAGTTCTTC
-	TRBV5-1	-	TRBJ2-4	CASSLTGEGNIQYF	TGCGCCAGCAGCCTCACAGGGGAGGGAAACATTCAGTACTTC
many	TRBV12-3/TRBV12-4	-	TRBJ1-2	CASSFAGYYGYTF	TGTGCCAGCAGTTTTGCCGGGTACTATGGCTACACCTTC
few	TRBV4-1	-	TRBJ1-5	CASSQFPAGPNQPQHF	TGCGCCAGCAGCCAGTTCCCGGCAGGTCCCAATCAGCCCCAGCATTTT
-	TRBV2	TRBD2	TRBJ2-7	CASTGTSDYEQYF	TGTGCCAGCACCGGGACTAGCGATTACGAGCAGTACTTC
-	TRBV12-3/TRBV12-4	-	TRBJ2-2	CASSASKATFTGELFF	TGTGCCAGCAGTGCCTCTAAGGCCACCTTCACCGGGGAGCTGTTTTTT
-	TRBV12-3/TRBV12-4	-	TRBJ1-2	CASSLRTALNYGYTF	TGTGCCAGCAGTTTGAGGACAGCGCTTAACTATGGCTACACCTTC
many	TRBV7-6	TRBD1	TRBJ2-3	CASSLEGQGSTDTQYF	TGCGCCAGCAGCTTGGAGGGACAGGGTAGCACAGATACGCAGTATTTT
-	TRBV7-2	TRBD2	TRBJ2-1	CASSSAGGPYNEQFF	TGTGCCAGCAGCTCAGCGGGGGGGCCCTACAATGAGCAGTTCTTC
-	TRBV6-5	TRBD1	TRBJ1-2	CASRQGVGGGYTF	TGTGCCAGTCGACAGGGGGTAGGGGGTGGCTACACCTTC
-	TRBV5-1	-	TRBJ1-2	CASSWTVLSYEQYFGPGTYGYTF	-
-	TRBV5-5	TRBD1	TRBJ2-1	CASSSGTGDYNEQFF	TGTGCCAGCAGCTCCGGGACAGGGGACTACAATGAGCAGTTCTTC
once	TRBV7-8	-	TRBJ2-7	CASSSPSGARSYEQYF	TGTGCCAGCAGCTCACCGTCAGGGGCCCGCTCCTACGAGCAGTACTTC
few	TRBV28	-	TRBJ2-1	CASSSAGVQNEQFF	TGTGCCAGCAGTTCCGCCGGAGTCCAAAATGAGCAGTTCTTC
-	TRBV3-1	TRBD1	TRBJ1-4	CASSQTGGTNEKLFF	TGTGCCAGCAGCCAGACAGGGGGAACTAATGAAAAACTGTTTTTT
few	TRBV4-2	-	TRBJ2-3	CVSSRRGTSTDTQYF	TGTGTCAGCAGCCGGCGGGGCACTAGCACAGATACGCAGTATTTT
few	TRBV6-1	TRBD2	TRBJ2-7	CASRSSGPTYEQYF	TGTGCCAGCAGGTCTAGCGGGCCCACCTACGAGCAGTACTTC
-	TRBV10-1	TRBD1	TRBJ2-7	CASRTTRDSNHYEQYF	TGCGCCAGCAGAACTACCCGGGACAGCAATCACTACGAGCAGTACTTC
-	TRBV20-1	TRBD2	TRBJ2-1	CSARTSGGGFSYNEQFF	TGCAGTGCAAGGACTAGCGGGGGAGGCTTCTCCTACAATGAGCAGTTCTTC
-	TRBV6-1	-	TRBJ1-1	CASSEVHRLMYTEAFF	TGTGCCAGCAGTGAAGTCCACAGGTTAATGTACACTGAAGCTTTCTTT
-	TRBV29-1	-	TRBJ2-4	CSVAVRDLAKNIQYF	TGCAGCGTTGCCGTTCGGGACTTAGCCAAAAACATTCAGTACTTC
many	TRBV9	-	TRBJ2-5	CASSVRQETQYF	TGTGCCAGCAGCGTTCGCCAAGAGACCCAGTACTTC
few	TRBV12-3/TRBV12-4	-	TRBJ1-5	CASSLEVHSNQPQHF	TGTGCCAGCAGTTTGGAGGTTCATAGCAATCAGCCCCAGCATTTT
many	TRBV7-2	-	TRBJ1-2	CASSLALKTGFNYGYTF	TGTGCCAGCAGCTTAGCTTTAAAAACAGGCTTTAACTATGGCTACACCTTC
-	TRBV28	TRBD2	TRBJ2-3	CVSRPSGITDTQYF	TGTGTCAGCAGACCTAGCGGTATCACAGATACGCAGTATTTT
-	TRBV11-2	TRBD1	TRBJ1-1	CASRSPGQLNTEAFF	TGTGCCAGCAGATCACCGGGACAGCTGAACACTGAAGCTTTCTTT
-	TRBV7-6	-	TRBJ2-1	CASSLVGSSYEQFF	TGTGCCAGCAGCTTAGTAGGCTCCTCCTACGAGCAGTTCTTC